The source of this T cell receptor beta chain is a study of early T cells in non-severe SARS-CoV-2 infection. Overall study context: It was bulk RNA from unsorted whole blood that was sequenced, and the chains were unpaired. Notes on the study in general: Clonotype matching in VDJdb favored anti-spike CD8 responses and did not capture private and CD4 specificities.

A few counts support this clonotype. Its specificity is unknown. Tagging with unique molecular identifiers was applied to individual cDNA molecules. TCRdb used MiXCR to reprocess the 5' RACE reads, holding one entry per CDR3 protein. Counted here are 55,000 to 75,000 distinct CDR3 sequences, 12% occurring once; the ten biggest clones make up 1.5% to 2%. The V gene's germline CDR1 is SNHLY and CDR2 FYNNEI. The CDR3 runs to 16 residues. Trimming removed 6 bases at V and 0 bases at J, with 17 bases between. The chain joins TRBV2 to TRBJ1-2; D gene uncertain. Material for sequencing was whole blood. This receptor was taken from an adult who was a healthcare worker with PCR-confirmed SARS-CoV-2 infection or an uninfected control (not recorded which). The CDR3 spells CASREAPARSNYGYTF. The CDR3, as DNA: TGTGCCAGCAGGGAGGCCCCAGCCCGATCTAACTATGGCTACACCTTC.